The 27 T cell receptor beta chains below all came from one sample that was sequenced in a study of cytomegalovirus exposure and HLA in healthy donors. PCR involved 60 Vbeta and 13 Jbeta primers. Method: immunoSEQ multiplex PCR; TCRdb's copy keeps in-frame clones and lacks some. The sample records roughly 93,000 clones, 80% being singletons. Input material: PBMCs. All receptors derive from a man aged 25 to 40 in good health and CMV-seronegative.

This clone has only one observation. V gene TRBV6-5 combines with J gene TRBJ1-2, with no clear D. The V gene's germline CDR1 is MNHEY and CDR2 SVGAGI. The V gene lost 5 bases and the J gene lost 8 bases, with 9 bases spanning the gap. The CDR3 contains 11 residues. The CDR3 sequence: CASSDTKGYTF. CDR3 sequence (DNA): TGTGCCAGCAGTGACACAAAGGGCTACACCTTC.

V is TRBV19 and J is TRBJ2-2; D is possibly TRBD1 (5 bases). V lost 3 bases and J 8 bases, leaving 10 bases between the germline ends. CDR3 size: 13 residues. CDR1 and CDR2 (germline): LNHDA, SQIVND (reference sequence). Written as DNA, the CDR3 is TGTGCCAGTAGTATGGGGCGAAGGGGGGAGCTGTTTTTT. Residues: CASSMGRRGELFF.

The V and J genes are TRBV2 and TRBJ1-5; weak D call: TRBD1 (5 bases). The CDR3 has 13 residues. CDR1 is SNHLY, CDR2 FYNNEI, per germline. The V gene lost 6 bases and the J gene lost 4 bases, with 10 bases spanning the gap. CDR3 DNA: TGTGCCAGCAGGGCGACAGTTAATCAGCCCCAGCATTTT. Its translation is CASRATVNQPQHF.

This chain links TRBV6-4 with TRBJ2-7; 9 bases map to TRBD1. Germline V gene lookup returns CDR1 MRHNA and CDR2 SNTAGT. The length of the CDR3 is 15 residues. V shed 6 bases and J 2 bases; nucleotides not matched to a gene: 8. CDR3 coding DNA: TGTGCCAGCAGCCCCACAGGGGGCCCTGCCTACGAGCAGTACTTC. It translates to CASSPTGGPAYEQYF.

This chain uses TRBV28 with TRBJ1-5; tentative D call: TRBD1 (6 bases). This CDR3 region has 15 residues. Deletions cut 6 bases from V and 1 base from J, with 13 bases between. From germline, CDR1 is MDHEN and CDR2 SYDVKM. DNA for the CDR3: TGTGCCAGCAGACACCCCAGGGGAAGCAATCAGCCCCAGCATTTT. This encodes CASRHPRGSNQPQHF.

This clone was detected only a few times. CDR3 loop: CATSREGTGTHTQYF. CDR3 DNA: TGTGCCACCAGCAGAGAGGGGACAGGGACCCATACGCAGTATTTT. J is TRBJ2-3 and V is TRBV15; 9 bases are shared with TRBD1. The V gene end was trimmed by 0 bases and the J gene end by 7 bases; junction bases not matched to a gene: 5. Looked up from germline, CDR1 is LNHNV and CDR2 is YYDKDF (reference sequence). The CDR3 has 15 residues.

V is TRBV6-1 and J is TRBJ1-2, with a weak D call TRBD1 (5 bases). The CDR3 is 14 amino acids. Trimming removed 2 bases at V and 8 bases at J, with 15 bases between. CDR1 and CDR2 (germline): MNHNS, SASEGT. The CDR3 nucleotides read TGTGCCAGCAGTGAAACAGGCCCCTTTAGGGGCTACACCTTC. Residues: CASSETGPFRGYTF.

The chain links TRBV27 to TRBJ1-1; weak D call: TRBD1 (5 bases). CDR1 is MNHEY, CDR2 SMNVEV, per germline (reference sequence). The V end was cut by 4 bases, the J end by 1 base, with 10 bases between. This CDR3 region has 14 residues. CDR3 loop: CASSSQGPNTEAFF. CDR3 DNA: TGTGCCAGCAGTTCCCAGGGCCCGAACACTGAAGCTTTCTTT.

The chain recombines TRBV5-4 with TRBJ1-2; TRBD1 might be the D (6 bases). Trimming took off 2 bases at V and 4 bases at J, with 9 bases between the two ends. The CDR3 loop spans 13 amino acids. The V gene's germline CDR1 is SGHNT and CDR2 YYREEE (reference sequence). DNA for the CDR3: TGTGCCAGCAGCTTCCAGGACAGCTATGGCTACACCTTC. It codes for CASSFQDSYGYTF.

CDR3: CASSRETGGIEQYF. The CDR3 DNA reads TGCGCCAGCAGTCGGGAGACAGGGGGCATCGAGCAGTACTTC. J is TRBJ2-7 and V is TRBV10-2, with 10 bases lining up with TRBD1. Germline loops: CDR1 WSHSY, CDR2 SAAADI. The CDR3 contains 14 residues. Germline trimming cut 5 bases from V and 6 bases from J; bases unmatched to any gene: 7.

V is TRBV11-2 and J is TRBJ1-1; D perhaps matches TRBD1 (6 bases). V dropped 1 base and J dropped 10 bases, with 13 bases sitting between them. The CDR3 spans 13 residues. Germline lookup yields CDR1 SGHAT and CDR2 FQNNGV. In nucleotides, the CDR3 is TGTGCCAGCAGCTTAGCACAGGGAATTGGAGCTTTCTTT. This translates into CASSLAQGIGAFF.

This chain joins TRBV6-5 and TRBJ2-7; 7 bases are shared with TRBD1. CDR3 length: 15 residues. With 6 bases clipped from V and 3 bases from J, the junction kept 11 bases outside the gene matches. The V gene's germline CDR1 is MNHEY and CDR2 SVGAGI. The CDR3 nucleotides read TGTGCCAGCAGCCACGGGACAGTCCTAGGCTACGAGCAGTACTTC. This codes for CASSHGTVLGYEQYF.

The rearrangement joins TRBV10-1 to TRBJ1-2, with 7 bases that match TRBD1. Germline CDR1 reads WNHNN; CDR2 reads SYGVQD (reference sequence). The length of the CDR3 is 13 residues. The J segment lost 9 bases and the V segment lost 2 bases, leaving 6 bases of the junction unmatched. Written as DNA, the CDR3 is TGCGCCAGCAGTGAGACTCGACAGGGCCGCTACACCTTC. Its protein is CASSETRQGRYTF.

The gene calls are TRBV19 and TRBJ2-3, with D perhaps TRBD1 (5 bases). This CDR3 has 15 amino acids. Per germline, CDR1 LNHDA and CDR2 SQIVND (reference sequence). Trimming cost V 5 bases and J 1 base, with 13 bases left between them. In DNA, the CDR3 is TGTGCCAGTAGTCTCAGTTTCAGGGGCACAGATACGCAGTATTTT. This gives the protein CASSLSFRGTDTQYF.

This chain connects TRBV5-1 to TRBJ1-1, with D perhaps matching TRBD1 (5 bases). This CDR3 has 13 residues. The germline V and J ends were trimmed by 5 bases and 5 bases, with 13 bases remaining between them. In germline, CDR1 is SGHRS, CDR2 YFSETQ. CDR3: CASRPPSGTEAFF. The CDR3 nucleotides are TGCGCCAGCAGACCTCCCTCAGGGACTGAAGCTTTCTTT.

This clone was counted once. This sample also contains other DNA sequences that code for the same CDR3. The chain couples TRBV4-3 to TRBJ2-7; the match to TRBD2 covers 10 bases. V lost 1 base to trimming and J lost 4 bases; unmatched junction nucleotides: 4. CDR3 length: 15 amino acids. Per the germline V gene, CDR1 is LGHNA and CDR2 is YSLEER. The CDR3 sequence is CASSQGLAGGYEQYF. CDR3 in DNA: TGCGCCAGCAGCCAAGGGTTAGCGGGGGGTTACGAGCAGTACTTC.

The rearrangement links TRBV5-6 to TRBJ2-3; D may be TRBD1 (5 bases). Germline V gene sequence: CDR1 SGHDT, CDR2 YYEEEE. Trimming shortened V by 0 bases and J by 6 bases, and 14 bases separated the two germline ends. The CDR3 length is 15 residues. The CDR3 DNA reads as TGTGCCAGCAGCTTGGAGCAGGGTCCAGGCGATACGCAGTATTTT. Translating gives CASSLEQGPGDTQYF.

This clone was picked up one time. The chain recombines TRBV19 with TRBJ1-1, with D unresolved. The CDR3 has 13 residues. Germline V gene data show CDR1 as LNHDA and CDR2 as SQIVND (reference sequence). V lost 2 bases, J lost 2 bases, and 6 bases lay in between. CDR3 amino acids: CASSINGNTEAFF. DNA for the CDR3: TGTGCCAGTAGTATAAACGGTAACACTGAAGCTTTCTTT.

The V call is TRBV30, the J call TRBJ2-2; D is perhaps TRBD1 (6 bases). The CDR3 runs 17 residues. Trimming took off 0 bases at V and 3 bases at J, with 17 bases between the two ends. Germline CDR1 is GTSNPN and CDR2 is SVGIG (reference sequence). In nucleotides, the CDR3 is TGTGCCTGGAGTGTAGTTATGCGCGCAGGGGACACCGGGGAGCTGTTTTTT. The encoded protein is CAWSVVMRAGDTGELFF.

This clone has a single count. DNA for the CDR3: TGTGCCAGCAGCGCCTGGGGGCGGGGAGGGGACTACGAGCAGTACTTC. Its translation is CASSAWGRGGDYEQYF. The gene calls are TRBV5-4 and TRBJ2-7; perhaps TRBD2 as D (7 bases). Trimming left V 4 bases short and J 3 bases short, with 20 bases between. CDR1 is SGHNT and CDR2 is YYREEE in the germline V gene (reference sequence). The CDR3 runs to 16 residues.

This chain uses TRBV19 with TRBJ1-6; unclear D gene. Germline assignment: CDR1 LNHDA and CDR2 SQIVND (reference sequence). The CDR3 is 15 amino acids. The germline V and J ends were trimmed by 7 bases and 0 bases, with 10 bases remaining between them. This chain's CDR3 is CASKPGSSYNSPLHF. CDR3 DNA: TGTGCCAGTAAGCCGGGGAGCTCCTATAATTCACCCCTCCACTTT. The full variable domain, with the rest looked up from reference TRBV19 and TRBJ1-6, is DGGITQSPKYLFRKEGQNVTLSCEQNLNHDAMYWYRQDPGQGLRLIYYSQIVNDFQKGDIAEGYSVSREKKESFPLTVTSAQKNPTAFYLCASKPGSSYNSPLHFGNGTRLTVT.

The J gene is TRBJ1-2, the V gene TRBV4-2; 7 nucleotides agree with TRBD1. Losses at the gene ends were 1 base for V and 6 bases for J; bases not matched to a gene: 11. CDR3 size: 16 residues. The germline gives CDR1 LGHNA, CDR2 YNFKEQ. The CDR3 DNA reads as TGTGCCAGCAGCCAAGCCGGGACAGAGTATGAGGATGGCTACACCTTC. It specifies CASSQAGTEYEDGYTF.

This sequence joins TRBV7-9 and TRBJ2-7; possibly TRBD2 for D (6 bases). Trimming removed 1 base from V and 2 bases from J, with 15 bases in between. Germline V lookup: CDR1 SEHNR, CDR2 FQNEAQ (reference sequence). The CDR3 spans 16 residues. The CDR3 DNA reads as TGTGCCAGCAGCTTAGGCACGGCGGGACCCGCCTACGAGCAGTACTTC. Its protein is CASSLGTAGPAYEQYF.

The V call is TRBV5-1, the J call TRBJ2-7, with 9 nucleotides matching TRBD1. Germline V gene lookup returns CDR1 SGHRS and CDR2 YFSETQ. This CDR3 is built from 15 residues. Trimming took 1 base from V and 4 from J; bases not matched to a gene: 6. In DNA form, the CDR3 reads TGCGCCAGCAGCTTGTTGACGGGGACAGGGTACGAGCAGTACTTC. Its translation: CASSLLTGTGYEQYF.

The V and J genes are TRBV5-1 and TRBJ1-1; a possible D gene is TRBD1 (5 bases). Trimming left V 0 bases short and J 0 bases short, with 12 bases between. The CDR3 is 16 residues long. Germline V gene lookup returns CDR1 SGHRS and CDR2 YFSETQ. The CDR3: CASSLGSGTLNTEAFF. CDR3 bases: TGCGCCAGCAGCTTGGGATCCGGGACTCTGAACACTGAAGCTTTCTTT. Based on the CDR3 plus reference TRBV5-1 and TRBJ1-1, the full variable domain is KAGVTQTPRYLIKTRGQQVTLSCSPISGHRSVSWYQQTPGQGLQFLFEYFSETQRNKGNFPGRFSGRQFSNSRSEMNVSTLELGDSALYLCASSLGSGTLNTEAFFGQGTRLTVV.

In this sample, this clone turned up once. The V and J genes are TRBV29-1 and TRBJ2-3; unclear D gene. Trimming took off 0 bases at V and 3 bases at J, with 13 bases between the two ends. The CDR3 has 15 amino acids. CDR1 and CDR2 (germline): SQVTM, ANQGSEA. The CDR3 reads CSVEDLPNPTDTQYF. The CDR3 DNA reads as TGCAGCGTTGAAGATCTACCCAACCCAACAGATACGCAGTATTTT.

In its sample, this clone was seen a few times. V gene TRBV30 combines with J gene TRBJ2-3; D gene unclear. CDR1 is GTSNPN and CDR2 is SVGIG in the germline V gene (reference sequence). The CDR3 runs to 12 residues. V was trimmed by 4 bases and J by 5 bases, leaving 10 bases between them. CDR3 protein: CAWTRDVDTQYF. The CDR3 DNA follows: TGTGCCTGGACAAGAGATGTAGATACGCAGTATTTT. Looking up the rest from reference TRBV30 and TRBJ2-3 gives the full variable domain: SQTIHQWPATLVQPVGSPLSLECTVEGTSNPNLYWYRQAAGRGLQLLFYSVGIGQISSEVPQNLSASRPQDRQFILSSKKLLLSDSGFYLCAWTRDVDTQYFGPGTRLTVL.